These T cell receptor beta chains were read from a single sample in a study of type 1 regulatory T cells. These TCRs are of unknown antigen specificity. TCRdb reprocessed the reads via MiXCR and lists one record per CDR3 protein. In the table there are about 65,000 distinct CDR3 sequences, approximately 47% of which are singletons. Sequenced input: cultured non-Tr1 T cells, either the whole culture or a sorted T cell fraction (not recorded which). These receptors came from a human donor in good health. Both conserved end residues are part of each CDR3. Fields, in order: V gene, J gene, D gene, clone size, CDR3 length, CDR3 protein, CDR3 DNA. The D gene is left open where the match is weak. Rows give clone size only sometimes, using once, few, many, or a class for an expanded clone.

>TRBV6-1|TRBJ1-2|TRBD1|few|13
CASSEGTGYGYTF
TGTGCCAGCAGTGAAGGGACAGGCTATGGCTACACCTTC
>TRBV5-6|TRBJ1-2|.|.|13
CASSLVSSYGYTF
TGTGCCAGCAGCTTGGTATCATCCTATGGCTACACCTTC
>TRBV7-2|TRBJ1-1|.|.|15
CASSLYRVTNTEAFF
TGTGCCAGCAGCTTATATCGGGTGACGAACACTGAAGCTTTCTTT
>TRBV20-1|TRBJ2-1|.|.|15
CSARDSRGSYNEQFF
TGCAGTGCTAGAGATTCCCGGGGTTCCTACAATGAGCAGTTCTTC
>TRBV20-1|TRBJ2-3|.|few|14
CSARGWLTTDTQYF
TGCAGTGCTAGAGGGTGGCTAACCACAGATACGCAGTATTTT
>TRBV19|TRBJ1-2|.|.|14
CASIGPRTNYGYTF
TGTGCCAGTATTGGGCCTCGTACTAACTATGGCTACACCTTC
>TRBV12-5|TRBJ2-3|TRBD1|.|14
CASGDRGPTDTQYF
TGTGCTAGTGGGGACAGGGGGCCGACAGATACGCAGTATTTT
>TRBV10-3|TRBJ1-5|.|few|12
CATSASNQPQHF
TGTGCCACCTCAGCTAGCAATCAGCCCCAGCATTTT
>TRBV29-1|TRBJ2-1|TRBD1|.|15
CSGGTVESSYNEQFF
TGCAGCGGGGGGACAGTCGAAAGCTCCTACAATGAGCAGTTCTTC
>TRBV20-1|TRBJ2-5|.|.|13
CSASRPPGETQYF
TGCAGTGCCTCCAGGCCCCCCGGGGAGACCCAGTACTTC
>TRBV27|TRBJ2-6|.|once|15
CASSFGGSGANVLTF
TGTGCCAGCAGTTTCGGAGGGTCTGGGGCCAACGTCCTGACTTTC
>TRBV12-3/TRBV12-4|TRBJ2-7|.|few|14
CASRRGVNRYEQYF
TGTGCCAGCAGACGAGGTGTGAACCGCTACGAGCAGTACTTC
>TRBV3-1|TRBJ1-1|.|.|14
CASSSRTANTEAFF
TGTGCCAGCAGCTCTCGGACAGCGAACACTGAAGCTTTCTTT
>TRBV14|TRBJ2-5|.|.|12
CASSRLEETQYF
TGTGCCAGCAGCCGACTAGAAGAGACCCAGTACTTC
>TRBV28|TRBJ2-5|.|.|16
CASSPASTGKRETQYF
TGTGCCAGCAGTCCGGCATCCACAGGGAAACGGGAGACCCAGTACTTC
>TRBV5-1|TRBJ1-2|.|.|13
CASSSAEGYGYTF
TGCGCCAGCAGCTCTGCCGAGGGCTATGGCTACACCTTC
>TRBV3-1|TRBJ2-7|.|.|15
CASSQGDILSYEQYF
TGTGCCAGCAGCCAAGGGGACATTCTCTCCTACGAGCAGTACTTC
>TRBV20-1|TRBJ2-7|.|.|15
CSARASPLGSYEQYF
TGCAGTGCTAGAGCCTCACCCCTAGGCTCCTACGAGCAGTACTTC
>TRBV4-2|TRBJ2-3|TRBD2|few|16
CASSPTSGRSTDTQYF
TGTGCCAGCAGCCCGACTAGCGGGAGAAGCACAGATACGCAGTATTTT
>TRBV28|TRBJ1-5|.|few|17
CASSPRGRGRPNQPQHF
TGTGCCAGCAGTCCGCGGGGAAGGGGACGGCCCAATCAGCCCCAGCATTTT
>TRBV7-2|TRBJ2-1|TRBD2|.|14
CASSLRGGPNEQFF
TGTGCCAGCAGCTTACGGGGGGGCCCGAATGAGCAGTTCTTC
>TRBV5-4|TRBJ2-5|.|few|16
CASSSSKRNAIETQYF
TGTGCCAGCAGCTCATCCAAGAGGAATGCCATCGAGACCCAGTACTTC
>TRBV20-1|TRBJ2-7|TRBD2|few|16
CSARAPGLADPYEQYF
TGCAGTGCTAGAGCCCCGGGACTAGCGGACCCCTACGAGCAGTACTTC
>TRBV5-1|TRBJ2-3|.|.|16
CASSLGIIASADTQYF
TGCGCCAGCAGCTTAGGGATAATAGCGTCTGCAGATACGCAGTATTTT
>TRBV10-2|TRBJ1-5|TRBD1|.|14
CASTSGQTNQPQHF
TGCGCCAGCACCTCGGGACAGACCAATCAGCCCCAGCATTTT
>TRBV7-8|TRBJ2-3|.|.|12
CASSPAGDTQYF
TGTGCCAGCAGCCCAGCTGGGGATACGCAGTATTTT
>TRBV12-3/TRBV12-4|TRBJ1-4|.|.|14
CASSPSLGGEKLFF
TGTGCCAGCAGTCCCTCCCTTGGGGGGGAAAAACTGTTTTTT
>TRBV25-1|TRBJ2-7|.|.|13
CASKPEISYEQYF
TGTGCCAGCAAGCCAGAGATTTCGTACGAGCAGTACTTC
>TRBV7-8|TRBJ2-7|.|.|15
CASSLKGRGSTEQYF
TGTGCCAGCAGCTTAAAAGGACGGGGCTCGACCGAGCAGTACTTC
>TRBV4-2|TRBJ2-7|TRBD1|.|15
CASSRPGQGRGEQYF
TGTGCCAGCAGCCGACCGGGACAGGGTAGGGGCGAGCAGTACTTC
>TRBV28|TRBJ2-5|TRBD2|.|15
CATWTSGDPKGTQYF
TGTGCCACATGGACTAGCGGGGACCCGAAGGGGACCCAGTACTTC
>TRBV6-1|TRBJ2-7|.|.|14
CASSAGQSPYEQYF
TGTGCCAGCAGTGCCGGACAGAGCCCCTACGAGCAGTACTTC